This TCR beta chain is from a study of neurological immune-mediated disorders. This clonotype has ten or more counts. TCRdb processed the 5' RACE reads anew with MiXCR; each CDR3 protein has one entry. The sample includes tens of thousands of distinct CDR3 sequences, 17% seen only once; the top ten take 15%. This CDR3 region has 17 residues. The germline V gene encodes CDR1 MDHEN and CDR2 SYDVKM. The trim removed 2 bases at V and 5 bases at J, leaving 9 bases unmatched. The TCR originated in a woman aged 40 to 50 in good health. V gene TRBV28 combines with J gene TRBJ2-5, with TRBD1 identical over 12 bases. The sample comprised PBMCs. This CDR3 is CASSLALRDRGHETQYF. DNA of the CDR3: TGTGCCAGCAGTTTAGCGCTCCGGGACAGGGGGCATGAGACCCAGTACTTC.